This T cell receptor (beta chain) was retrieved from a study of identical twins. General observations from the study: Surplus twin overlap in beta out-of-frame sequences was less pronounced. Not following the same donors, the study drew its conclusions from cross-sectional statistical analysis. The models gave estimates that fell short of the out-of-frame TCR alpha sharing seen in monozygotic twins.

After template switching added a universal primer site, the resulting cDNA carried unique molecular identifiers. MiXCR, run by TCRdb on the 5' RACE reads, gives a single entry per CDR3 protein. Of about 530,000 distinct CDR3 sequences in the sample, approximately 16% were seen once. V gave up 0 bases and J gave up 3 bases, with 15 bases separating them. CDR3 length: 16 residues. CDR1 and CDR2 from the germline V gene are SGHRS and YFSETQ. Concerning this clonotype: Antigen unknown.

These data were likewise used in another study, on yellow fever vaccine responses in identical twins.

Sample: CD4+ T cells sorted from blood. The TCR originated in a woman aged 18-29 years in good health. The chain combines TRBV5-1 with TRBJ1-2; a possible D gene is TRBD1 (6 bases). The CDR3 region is CASSLAQPTGDYGYTF. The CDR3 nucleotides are TGCGCCAGCAGCTTGGCGCAACCGACAGGAGACTATGGCTACACCTTC. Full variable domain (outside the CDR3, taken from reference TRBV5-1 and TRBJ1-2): KAGVTQTPRYLIKTRGQQVTLSCSPISGHRSVSWYQQTPGQGLQFLFEYFSETQRNKGNFPGRFSGRQFSNSRSEMNVSTLELGDSALYLCASSLAQPTGDYGYTFGSGTRLTVV.